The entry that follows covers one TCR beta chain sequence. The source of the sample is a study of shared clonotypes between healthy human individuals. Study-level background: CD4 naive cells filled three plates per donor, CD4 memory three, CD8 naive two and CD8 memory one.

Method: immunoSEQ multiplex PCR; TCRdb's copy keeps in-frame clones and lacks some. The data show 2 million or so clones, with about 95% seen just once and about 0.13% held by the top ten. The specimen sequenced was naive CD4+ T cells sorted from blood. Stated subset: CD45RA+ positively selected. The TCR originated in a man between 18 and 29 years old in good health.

CDR3 coding DNA: TGTGCCTGGACCAAAGGGACTAGCGGGACCAGCTCCTACAATGAGCAGTTCTTC. Its protein product is CAWTKGTSGTSSYNEQFF. The V and J genes are TRBV30 and TRBJ2-1; 13 nucleotides match TRBD2. Germline CDR1 reads GTSNPN; CDR2 reads SVGIG (reference sequence). The length of the CDR3 is 18 residues. The J segment lost 0 bases and the V segment lost 4 bases, leaving 9 bases of the junction unmatched.